The next 5 T cell receptor beta chains were all read from a single sample in a study of blood T cell repertoires in COVID-19. The repertoire was sequenced with immunoSEQ multiplex PCR; TCRdb's copy has only in-frame clones and lacks some. Here the sample spans approximately 430,000 clones, 80% to 90% being singletons. The sample was peripheral blood. The receptors derive from a woman younger than 45 with active or convalescent COVID-19.

The V and J genes are TRBV24-1 and TRBJ1-2, with D perhaps matching TRBD1 (5 bases). The germline V gene has CDR1 KGHDR and CDR2 SFDVKD. V lost 2 bases, J lost 14 bases, and 11 bases lay in between. The CDR3 is 11 amino acids. The CDR3 DNA sequence: TGTGCCACCAGTGATTCAGGGTCTTGGACCTTC. Protein sequence: CATSDSGSWTF.

V gene TRBV2 combines with J gene TRBJ2-1; 8 bases fit TRBD2. CDR3 size: 16 residues. Germline V gives CDR1 SNHLY, CDR2 FYNNEI. Trimming removed 7 bases from V and 7 bases from J; junction bases left unmatched: 15. This CDR3 is CASMTDLAGQGNEQFF. DNA of the CDR3: TGTGCCAGCATGACCGATTTAGCGGGGCAGGGGAATGAGCAGTTCTTC.

Remarks on this clone: Additional DNA sequences in this sample encode the identical CDR3. The gene calls are TRBV30 and TRBJ2-2; weak D call: TRBD2 (7 bases). Trimming took off 4 bases at V and 3 bases at J, with 15 bases between the two ends. Per the germline V gene, CDR1 is GTSNPN and CDR2 is SVGIG (reference sequence). CDR3 size: 15 residues. The CDR3 spells CAWKRRGRDTGELFF. CDR3 bases: TGTGCCTGGAAAAGGCGGGGGCGGGACACCGGGGAGCTGTTTTTT.

The rearrangement links TRBV4-1 to TRBJ1-4, with a possible D match to TRBD1 (6 bases). The CDR3 runs 16 residues. V was shortened by 1 base and J by 1 base, with 10 bases between the two germline ends. CDR1 is MGHRA and CDR2 is YSYEKL in the germline V gene. The CDR3 loop reads CASSQGRGQTNEKLFF. The CDR3 DNA sequence: TGCGCCAGCAGCCAAGGGCGGGGGCAAACTAATGAAAAACTGTTTTTT.

V usage is TRBV18 and J usage is TRBJ1-4, with D perhaps matching TRBD1 (5 bases). The CDR3 runs to 13 residues. Trimming left V 10 bases short and J 6 bases short, with 15 bases between. The germline gives CDR1 KGHSH, CDR2 LQKENI. The CDR3 bases are TGTGCCACGAACCAGGGTCATGATGAAAAACTGTTTTTT. The encoded protein is CATNQGHDEKLFF.